The next 18 T cell receptor beta chains were all read from a single sample in a study of blood T cell repertoires in COVID-19. Measured with immunoSEQ multiplex PCR; TCRdb has only the in-frame clones, and not every one. The sample shows approximately 190,000 clones, over 75% of them seen only once. The source material was peripheral blood. Receptors originate from a man of 80 years or more with acute or convalescent COVID-19.

This clone has a single count. A much more abundant neighbour one base away suggests this may be a read error. V gene TRBV4-1 combines with J gene TRBJ2-3; 9 positions agree with TRBD1. This CDR3 spans 14 amino acids. V lost 4 bases to trimming and J lost 3 bases; unmatched junction nucleotides: 2. CDR1 is MGHRA, CDR2 YSYEKL, per germline. The CDR3 reads CASSRGQGTDTQYF. The CDR3 nucleotides are TGCGCCAGCAGCCGGGGACAGGGAACAGATACGCAGTATTTT.

The chain uses TRBV6-5 and TRBJ1-2; D perhaps matches TRBD1 (6 bases). The CDR3 covers 13 residues. The V end was cut by 3 bases, the J end by 8 bases, with 13 bases between. Germline V gives CDR1 MNHEY, CDR2 SVGAGI. The CDR3 DNA sequence: TGTGCCAGCAGTTATCTGAGGGGGACGGGCTACACCTTC. Residues: CASSYLRGTGYTF.

This clone has a handful of counts. The chain uses TRBV7-9 and TRBJ2-2; the D is unclear. Germline assignment: CDR1 SEHNR and CDR2 FQNEAQ (reference sequence). Trimming took off 5 bases at V and 6 bases at J, with 10 bases between the two ends. The CDR3 consists of 13 residues. In DNA, the CDR3 is TGTGCCAGCAGCCAACGTAGTGCCGGGGAGCTGTTTTTT. It codes for CASSQRSAGELFF.

The rearrangement uses TRBV5-1 and TRBJ2-1, with 11 bases fitting TRBD2. Trimming took 7 bases from V and 8 from J; bases not matched to a gene: 11. CDR3 length: 15 residues. The germline V gene encodes CDR1 SGHRS and CDR2 YFSETQ. CDR3 DNA sequence: TGCGCCAGCGCCCCTAGCGGGAGGTTTAGGGATGAGCAGTTCTTC. This codes for CASAPSGRFRDEQFF. Full variable domain (remainder filled in from reference TRBV5-1 and TRBJ2-1): KAGVTQTPRYLIKTRGQQVTLSCSPISGHRSVSWYQQTPGQGLQFLFEYFSETQRNKGNFPGRFSGRQFSNSRSEMNVSTLELGDSALYLCASAPSGRFRDEQFFGPGTRLTVL.

In regard to this clone: This sample also contains other DNA sequences that code for the same CDR3. The chain links TRBV2 to TRBJ2-1, with D uncertain. Germline-derived CDR1 and CDR2 are SNHLY and FYNNEI. This CDR3 has 13 residues. V shed 7 bases and J shed 0 bases, with 7 bases lying between them. The CDR3 DNA reads as TGTGCCAGCATCGCCGGCTCCTACAATGAGCAGTTCTTC. It yields the protein CASIAGSYNEQFF. The full variable domain, rest sourced from reference TRBV2 and TRBJ2-1, is EPEVTQTPSHQVTQMGQEVILRCVPISNHLYFYWYRQILGQKVEFLVSFYNNEISEKSEIFDDQFSVERPDGSNFTLKIRSTKLEDSAMYFCASIAGSYNEQFFGPGTRLTVL.

V and J are TRBV13 and TRBJ2-6; 7 bases align to TRBD2. The CDR3 loop spans 17 amino acids. Germline V CDR1 and CDR2: PRHDT, FYEKMQ (reference sequence). V was clipped by 5 bases and J by 0 bases; unmatched bases: 7. CDR3 sequence: CASSLLAASSGANVLTF. For the CDR3, the DNA is TGTGCCAGCAGCCTGCTAGCGGCGAGCTCTGGGGCCAACGTCCTGACTTTC.

This chain connects TRBV28 to TRBJ2-1; 14 bases line up with TRBD2. The V and J ends lost 6 bases and 4 bases, in that order; junction bases with no gene match: 2. CDR1 and CDR2 from the germline V gene are MDHEN and SYDVKM. CDR3 length equals 15 residues. This chain's CDR3 is CASSRTSGRYNEQFF. The DNA for the CDR3 is TGTGCCAGCAGCCGGACTAGCGGGAGGTACAATGAGCAGTTCTTC.

CDR3 loop: CASRPSWTGNEKLFF. The CDR3 nucleotides read TGTGCCAGCAGACCTAGTTGGACAGGGAACGAAAAACTGTTTTTT. The chain uses TRBV6-5 and TRBJ1-4; 8 bases are a match to TRBD1. This CDR3 region has 15 residues. CDR1 and CDR2 from the germline V gene are MNHEY and SVGAGI. J lost 8 bases, V lost 6 bases, and 11 bases had no gene match.

CDR3 coding DNA: TGTGCCAGTAATGCGCGGGAGGGCCTGAACATTCAGTACTTC. The encoded protein is CASNAREGLNIQYF. The V call is TRBV19, the J call TRBJ2-4; 9 bases map to TRBD2. The CDR3 is 14 amino acids. Trimming removed 7 bases from V and 7 bases from J; junction bases left unmatched: 8. Germline values: CDR1 LNHDA, CDR2 SQIVND (reference sequence).

The sample holds one count of this clone. The gene calls are TRBV10-3 and TRBJ1-5; D unresolved. The CDR3 is 15 residues long. V was trimmed by 0 bases and J by 0 bases, leaving 6 bases between them. Germline V lookup: CDR1 ENHRY, CDR2 SYGVKD. The CDR3 DNA reads as TGTGCCATCAGTGAGTCCCAGAATAGCAATCAGCCCCAGCATTTT. Translated: CAISESQNSNQPQHF.

This rearrangement joins TRBV6-4 to TRBJ2-7; D is perhaps TRBD2 (6 bases). Trimming cost V 3 bases and J 6 bases, with 9 bases left between them. Germline loops: CDR1 MRHNA, CDR2 SNTAGT. CDR3 length: 12 residues. The CDR3 nucleotides read TGTGCCAGCAGTGAACTAGCTGGCGAGCAGTACGTC. This sequence encodes CASSELAGEQYV.

The rearrangement joins TRBV30 to TRBJ1-2, with D possibly TRBD1 on 6 matching bases. Trimming cost V 5 bases and J 0 bases, with 10 bases left between them. This CDR3 has 13 residues. Germline assignment: CDR1 GTSNPN and CDR2 SVGIG (reference sequence). CDR3 amino acids: CAWQGQANYGYTF. The DNA for the CDR3 is TGTGCCTGGCAGGGGCAGGCTAACTATGGCTACACCTTC. Filled out from reference TRBV30 and TRBJ1-2, the complete variable domain reads SQTIHQWPATLVQPVGSPLSLECTVEGTSNPNLYWYRQAAGRGLQLLFYSVGIGQISSEVPQNLSASRPQDRQFILSSKKLLLSDSGFYLCAWQGQANYGYTFGSGTRLTVV.

J is TRBJ1-3 and V is TRBV25-1, with D unclear. V shed 1 base and J shed 4 bases, with 8 bases lying between them. Germline V gene sequence: CDR1 MGHDK, CDR2 SYGVNS. CDR3 length: 14 amino acids. The CDR3 sequence: CASSESGLGNTIYF. In DNA form, the CDR3 reads TGTGCCAGCAGTGAATCGGGGTTAGGAAACACCATATATTTT.

The V gene is TRBV5-5, the J gene TRBJ2-1; TRBD2 matches 7 bases. CDR1 and CDR2 from the germline V gene are SGHKS and YYEKEE (reference sequence). V gave up 0 bases and J gave up 3 bases; unmatched junction bases: 12. CDR3 length: 18 residues. The DNA of the CDR3 is TGTGCCAGCAGCTTGGGGCCCCCTAGCGGAAGGCTCTACAATGAGCAGTTCTTC. Translated, it gives CASSLGPPSGRLYNEQFF.

The chain recombines TRBV20-1 with TRBJ2-5, with D maybe TRBD1 (6 bases). V was cut by 3 bases and J by 6 bases, with 20 bases left in between. The CDR3 extends over 15 amino acids. CDR1 and CDR2 from the germline V gene are DFQATT and SNEGSKA (reference sequence). The CDR3 loop reads CSASPPSTGGKTQYF. For the CDR3, the DNA is TGCAGTGCTAGTCCCCCTTCGACAGGTGGTAAGACCCAGTACTTC.

This chain uses TRBV30 with TRBJ2-5, with TRBD2 as a possible D gene (6 bases). V was cut by 0 bases and J by 2 bases, with 10 bases left in between. The CDR3 is 14 amino acids. Germline lookup yields CDR1 GTSNPN and CDR2 SVGIG (reference sequence). As DNA, the CDR3 is TGTGCCTGGAGTGTAATTGCGGGGCAAGAGACCCAGTACTTC. Amino acid sequence: CAWSVIAGQETQYF. Based on the CDR3 plus reference TRBV30 and TRBJ2-5, the full variable domain is SQTIHQWPATLVQPVGSPLSLECTVEGTSNPNLYWYRQAAGRGLQLLFYSVGIGQISSEVPQNLSASRPQDRQFILSSKKLLLSDSGFYLCAWSVIAGQETQYFGPGTRLLVL.

This chain joins TRBV28 and TRBJ2-3; a weak D match, TRBD1 (6 bases). Looked up from germline, CDR1 is MDHEN and CDR2 is SYDVKM. The V gene lost 6 bases and the J gene lost 5 bases, with 18 bases spanning the gap. This CDR3 is 15 amino acids long. The CDR3 DNA reads as TGTGCCAGCAGCCTCATGGGGGCTTGGGGAGATACGCAGTATTTT. This codes for CASSLMGAWGDTQYF.

V and J are TRBV27 and TRBJ2-1; perhaps TRBD1 as D (5 bases). The CDR3 spans 13 residues. The V and J ends lost 2 bases and 5 bases respectively, with 7 bases between them. Germline values: CDR1 MNHEY, CDR2 SMNVEV (reference sequence). The CDR3 here is CASSLADNNEQFF. As DNA, the CDR3 is TGTGCCAGCAGTTTAGCGGACAACAATGAGCAGTTCTTC.